This TCR beta chain is from a study of cytomegalovirus exposure and HLA in healthy donors. Study details: About 85 million unique TCRs from HLA-typed donors were held in an early release of data. General study points: A later analysis found common viral pathogens apparently linked to several of the most significant clusters. Upon later analysis, HLA-associated TCR beta chains proved more clonally expanded than other, equally common chains.

The study ran its PCR with 60 Vbeta and 13 Jbeta primers. Some clones are missing from TCRdb's copy, which holds only in-frame ones; the method was immunoSEQ multiplex PCR. The profile shows 60,000 or so clones, 85% to 90% of them singletons. This clone showed up just once. Its antigen is unknown. V lost 2 bases and J 5 bases, leaving 15 bases between the germline ends. The CDR3 totals 15 residues. CDR1 LNHNV and CDR2 YYDKDF come from the germline V gene (reference sequence). The rearrangement uses TRBV15 and TRBJ1-1; D is unresolved. The specimen sequenced was PBMCs. This receptor was obtained from a female donor in good health and CMV-seronegative. Here the CDR3 reads CATSRSWPRPTEAFF. CDR3 nucleotide sequence: TGTGCCACCAGCAGATCTTGGCCTCGTCCAACTGAAGCTTTCTTT.